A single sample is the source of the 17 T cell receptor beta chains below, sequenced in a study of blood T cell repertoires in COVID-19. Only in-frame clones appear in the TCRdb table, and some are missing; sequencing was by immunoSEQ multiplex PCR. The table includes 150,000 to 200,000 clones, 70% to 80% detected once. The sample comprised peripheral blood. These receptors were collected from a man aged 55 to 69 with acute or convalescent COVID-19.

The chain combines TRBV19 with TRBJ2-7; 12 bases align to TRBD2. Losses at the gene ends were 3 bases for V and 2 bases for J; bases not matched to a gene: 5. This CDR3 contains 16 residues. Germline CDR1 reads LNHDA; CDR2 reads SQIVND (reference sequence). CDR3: CASSILLAGGPYEQYF. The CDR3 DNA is TGTGCCAGTAGTATCCTTCTAGCGGGGGGGCCCTACGAGCAGTACTTC.

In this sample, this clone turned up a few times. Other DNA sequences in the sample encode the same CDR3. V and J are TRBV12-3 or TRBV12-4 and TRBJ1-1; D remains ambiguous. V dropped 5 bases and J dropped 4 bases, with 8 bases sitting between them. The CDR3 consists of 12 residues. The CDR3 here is CASSAGGTEAFF. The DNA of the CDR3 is TGTGCCAGCAGTGCGGGTGGCACTGAAGCTTTCTTT.

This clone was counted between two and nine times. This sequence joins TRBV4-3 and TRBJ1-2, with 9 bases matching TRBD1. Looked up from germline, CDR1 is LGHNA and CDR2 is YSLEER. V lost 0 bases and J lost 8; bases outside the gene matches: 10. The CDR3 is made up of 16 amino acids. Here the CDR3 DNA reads TGCGCCAGCAGCCAAGATCCAGTTACAGGGGGCTGGGGCTACACCTTC. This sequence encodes CASSQDPVTGGWGYTF.

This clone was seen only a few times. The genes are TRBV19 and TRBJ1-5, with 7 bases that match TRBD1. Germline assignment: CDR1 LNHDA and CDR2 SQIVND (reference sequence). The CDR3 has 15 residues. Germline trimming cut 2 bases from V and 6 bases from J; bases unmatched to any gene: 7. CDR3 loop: CASSISRGFRQPQHF. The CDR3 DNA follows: TGTGCCAGTAGTATAAGCAGGGGGTTTCGTCAGCCCCAGCATTTT.

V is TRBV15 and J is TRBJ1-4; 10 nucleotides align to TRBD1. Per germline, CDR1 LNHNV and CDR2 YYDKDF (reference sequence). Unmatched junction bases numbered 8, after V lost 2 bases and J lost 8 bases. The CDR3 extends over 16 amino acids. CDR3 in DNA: TGTGCCACCAGCAGACCCAGGACAGGGGGTAGCGAAAAACTGTTTTTT. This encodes CATSRPRTGGSEKLFF. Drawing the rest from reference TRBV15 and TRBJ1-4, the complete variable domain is DAMVIQNPRYQVTQFGKPVTLSCSQTLNHNVMYWYQQKSSQAPKLLFHYYDKDFNNEADTPDNFQSRRPNTSFCFLDIRSPGLGDTAMYLCATSRPRTGGSEKLFFGSGTQLSVL.

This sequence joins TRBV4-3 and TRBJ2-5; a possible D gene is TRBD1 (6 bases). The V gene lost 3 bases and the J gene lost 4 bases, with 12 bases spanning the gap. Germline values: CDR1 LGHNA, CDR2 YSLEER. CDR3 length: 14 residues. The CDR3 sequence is CASSHLGQRETQYF. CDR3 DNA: TGCGCCAGCAGCCACCTAGGACAGAGAGAGACCCAGTACTTC.

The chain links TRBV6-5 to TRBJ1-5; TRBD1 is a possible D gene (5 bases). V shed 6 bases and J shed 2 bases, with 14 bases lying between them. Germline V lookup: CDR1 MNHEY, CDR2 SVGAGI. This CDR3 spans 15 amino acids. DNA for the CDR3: TGTGCCAGCAGCCGAACCGGAGGGGGCAATCAGCCCCAGCATTTT. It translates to CASSRTGGGNQPQHF.

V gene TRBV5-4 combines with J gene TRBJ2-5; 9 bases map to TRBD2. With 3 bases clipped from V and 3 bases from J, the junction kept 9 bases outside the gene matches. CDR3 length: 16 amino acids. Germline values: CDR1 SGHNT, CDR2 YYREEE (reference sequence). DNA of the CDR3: TGTGCCAGCAGCTCCCGATGGACTAGCGAGAAAGAGACCCAGTACTTC. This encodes CASSSRWTSEKETQYF.

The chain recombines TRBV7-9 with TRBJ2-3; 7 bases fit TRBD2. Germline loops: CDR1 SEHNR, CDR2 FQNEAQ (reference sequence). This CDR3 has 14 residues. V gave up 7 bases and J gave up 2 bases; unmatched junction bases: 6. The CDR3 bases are TGTGCCAGCATCCAGCGGGGCCACACAGATACGCAGTATTTT. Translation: CASIQRGHTDTQYF.

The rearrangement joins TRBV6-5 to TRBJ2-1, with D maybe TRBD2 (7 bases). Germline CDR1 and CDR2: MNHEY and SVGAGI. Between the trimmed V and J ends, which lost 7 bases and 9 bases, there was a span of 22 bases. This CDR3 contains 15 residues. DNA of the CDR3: TGTGCCAGCACTTTCAATAGTGGGGGGGCCGGTGAGCAGTTCTTC. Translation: CASTFNSGGAGEQFF.

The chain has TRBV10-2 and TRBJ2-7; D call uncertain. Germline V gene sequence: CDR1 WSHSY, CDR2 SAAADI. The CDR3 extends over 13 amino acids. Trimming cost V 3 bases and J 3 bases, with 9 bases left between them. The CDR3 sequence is CASSDGARYEQYF. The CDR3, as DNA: TGCGCCAGCAGTGACGGAGCCCGCTACGAGCAGTACTTC.

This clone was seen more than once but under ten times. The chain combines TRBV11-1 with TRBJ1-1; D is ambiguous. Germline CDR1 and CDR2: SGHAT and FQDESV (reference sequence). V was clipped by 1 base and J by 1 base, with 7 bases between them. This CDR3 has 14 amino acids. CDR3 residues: CASSLEPTNTEAFF. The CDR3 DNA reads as TGTGCCAGCAGCTTAGAGCCCACGAACACTGAAGCTTTCTTT.

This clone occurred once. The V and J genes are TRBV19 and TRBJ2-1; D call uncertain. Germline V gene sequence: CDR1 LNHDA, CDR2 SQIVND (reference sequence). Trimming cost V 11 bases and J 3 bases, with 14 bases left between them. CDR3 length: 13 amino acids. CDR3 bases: TGTGCCTCTTTCCGGGTAGGCTACAATGAGCAGTTCTTC. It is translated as CASFRVGYNEQFF.

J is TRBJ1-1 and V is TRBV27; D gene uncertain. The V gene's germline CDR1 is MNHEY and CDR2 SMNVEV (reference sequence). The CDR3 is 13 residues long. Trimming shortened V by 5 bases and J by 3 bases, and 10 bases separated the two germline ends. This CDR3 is CASSIEQDTEAFF. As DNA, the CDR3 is TGTGCCAGCAGTATAGAGCAGGACACTGAAGCTTTCTTT.

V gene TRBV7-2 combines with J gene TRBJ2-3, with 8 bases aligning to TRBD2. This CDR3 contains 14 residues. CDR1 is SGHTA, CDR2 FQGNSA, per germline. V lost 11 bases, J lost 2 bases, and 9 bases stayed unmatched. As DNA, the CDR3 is TGTGCCGGAACTAGCGGAGTCTCCACAGATACGCAGTATTTT. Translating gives CAGTSGVSTDTQYF. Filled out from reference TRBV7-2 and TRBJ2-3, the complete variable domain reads GAGVSQSPSNKVTEKGKDVELRCDPISGHTALYWYRQSLGQGLEFLIYFQGNSAPDKSGLPSDRFSAERTGGSVSTLTIQRTQQEDSAVYLCAGTSGVSTDTQYFGPGTRLTVL.

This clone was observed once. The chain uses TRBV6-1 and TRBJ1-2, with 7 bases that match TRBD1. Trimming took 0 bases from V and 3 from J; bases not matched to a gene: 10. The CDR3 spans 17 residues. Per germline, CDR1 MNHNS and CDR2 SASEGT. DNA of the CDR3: TGTGCCAGCAGTGAAGCCAAGTACTCAGGGGGGTACTATGGCTACACCTTC. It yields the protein CASSEAKYSGGYYGYTF.

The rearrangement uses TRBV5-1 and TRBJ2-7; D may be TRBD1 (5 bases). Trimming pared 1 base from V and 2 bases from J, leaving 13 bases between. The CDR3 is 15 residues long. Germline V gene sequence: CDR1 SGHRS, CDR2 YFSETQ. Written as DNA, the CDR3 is TGCGCCAGCAGCTTGAGTACAGGTTTTACCTACGAGCAGTACTTC. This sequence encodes CASSLSTGFTYEQYF.